This record concerns one TCR beta chain sequence. Its cognate antigen is unknown. Other nucleotide sequences from this sample produce the same CDR3. The length of the CDR3 is 16 residues. Germline V lookup: CDR1 SQVTM, CDR2 ANQGSEA. Germline trimming cut 5 bases from V and 5 bases from J; bases unmatched to any gene: 18. PCR involved 60 Vbeta and 13 Jbeta primers. TCRdb's table, derived via immunoSEQ multiplex PCR, lists solely in-frame clones and lacks some. The data hold about 95,000 clones, with around four fifths observed a single time. This specimen comes from a study of cytomegalovirus exposure and HLA in healthy donors. Points from the study as a whole: The study put 160 or so TCR beta chains on its list as cytomegalovirus-associated.

The TCR sequence derives from a woman between 40 and 55 years old in good health and CMV-seropositive. The J gene is TRBJ2-7, the V gene TRBV29-1; 7 nucleotides line up with TRBD1. Specimen: PBMCs. The CDR3 reads CSVSTGVLAGVDEQYF. CDR3 coding DNA: TGCAGCGTTTCTACAGGGGTGCTAGCAGGAGTAGACGAGCAGTACTTC.